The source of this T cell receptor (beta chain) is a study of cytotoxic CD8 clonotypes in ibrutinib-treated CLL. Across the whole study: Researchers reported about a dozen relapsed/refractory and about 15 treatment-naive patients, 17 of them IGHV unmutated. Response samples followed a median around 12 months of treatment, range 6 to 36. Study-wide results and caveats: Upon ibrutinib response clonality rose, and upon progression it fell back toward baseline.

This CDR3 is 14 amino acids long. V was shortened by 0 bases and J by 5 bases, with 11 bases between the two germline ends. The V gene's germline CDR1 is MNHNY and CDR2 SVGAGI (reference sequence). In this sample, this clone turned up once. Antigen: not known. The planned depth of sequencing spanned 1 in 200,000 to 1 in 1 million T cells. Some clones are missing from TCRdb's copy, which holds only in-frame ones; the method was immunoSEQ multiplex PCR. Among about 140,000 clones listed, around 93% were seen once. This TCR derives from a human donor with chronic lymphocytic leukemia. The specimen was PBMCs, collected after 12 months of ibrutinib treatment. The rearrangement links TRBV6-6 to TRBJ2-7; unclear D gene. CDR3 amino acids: CASSYSTQKNEQYF. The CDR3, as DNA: TGTGCCAGCAGTTACTCCACGCAAAAGAACGAGCAGTACTTC.